Below are 8 T cell receptor beta chains sequenced from a single sample in a study of blood T cell repertoires in COVID-19. TCRdb keeps only in-frame clones here, not all; method: immunoSEQ multiplex PCR. In the table there are 200,000 to 300,000 clones, over 70% of which are singletons. The sequenced sample consisted of peripheral blood. All receptors come from a woman in her forties who had recovered from COVID-19.

This clone was observed a few times. The chain couples TRBV3-1 (or the pseudogene TRBV3-2) to TRBJ2-2, with D unresolved. Trimming shortened V by 1 base and J by 1 base, and 19 bases separated the two germline ends. The germline gives CDR1 LGHDT, CDR2 YNNKEL (reference sequence). The CDR3 is 19 residues long. CDR3 in amino acids: CASSQGEWVVRGNTGELFF. The CDR3 DNA sequence: TGTGCCAGCAGCCAAGGTGAATGGGTGGTTAGAGGGAACACCGGGGAGCTGTTTTTT.

This sequence joins TRBV7-2 and TRBJ1-5; tentatively, D is TRBD1 (5 bases). The CDR3 loop spans 15 amino acids. Germline CDR1 is SGHTA and CDR2 is FQGNSA. The germline V and J ends were trimmed by 1 base and 5 bases, with 12 bases remaining between them. The DNA of the CDR3 is TGTGCCAGCAGCTTAGTGTCAGGGCTGGATCAGCCCCAGCATTTT. It translates to CASSLVSGLDQPQHF.

This chain links TRBV4-3 with TRBJ2-1, with 10 bases that match TRBD1. Trimming at V came to 3 bases and at J to 6 bases, leaving 2 bases not matched to a gene. The CDR3 runs to 14 residues. CDR1 and CDR2 from the germline V gene are LGHNA and YSLEER. DNA for the CDR3: TGCGCCAGCAGCCAGAGGACAGGGGGCAATGAGCAGTTCTTC. This translates into CASSQRTGGNEQFF.

V usage is TRBV3-1 (or the pseudogene TRBV3-2) and J usage is TRBJ2-7; a weak D match, TRBD2 (6 bases). Germline V gene data show CDR1 as LGHDT and CDR2 as YNNKEL (reference sequence). The CDR3 runs 16 residues. Trimming removed 6 bases at V and 7 bases at J, with 25 bases between. In DNA form, the CDR3 reads TGTGCCAGCAGGCATAAACCGGGACTCCCCGGTGGGGAGCAGTACTTC. This translates into CASRHKPGLPGGEQYF.

The chain employs TRBV7-3 and TRBJ1-1; D unclear. The CDR3 runs 13 residues. Trimming cost V 0 bases and J 7 bases, with 9 bases left between them. Germline CDR1 is SGHTA and CDR2 is FQGTGA. The CDR3 DNA reads TGTGCCAGCAGCTTAACGGGAGCTAGTGAAGCTTTCTTT. Translated, it gives CASSLTGASEAFF.

The chain links TRBV2 to TRBJ1-1, with D maybe TRBD1 (6 bases). The CDR3 length is 14 residues. V lost 3 bases to trimming and J lost 6 bases, with 14 bases between them. CDR1 is SNHLY, CDR2 FYNNEI, per germline. In nucleotides, the CDR3 is TGTGCCAGCAGTGATCAGGGGATGGGGGCTGAAGCTTTCTTT. It translates to CASSDQGMGAEAFF. The full variable domain, its missing parts supplied by reference TRBV2 and TRBJ1-1, is EPEVTQTPSHQVTQMGQEVILRCVPISNHLYFYWYRQILGQKVEFLVSFYNNEISEKSEIFDDQFSVERPDGSNFTLKIRSTKLEDSAMYFCASSDQGMGAEAFFGQGTRLTVV.

The sample holds a few counts of this clone. The CDR3 nucleotides are TGTGCCAGCAGTATACACCGGGACACGGTAGATCGCGATCAGCCCCAGCATTTT. It is translated as CASSIHRDTVDRDQPQHF. V gene TRBV6-2 or TRBV6-3 combines with J gene TRBJ1-5; TRBD1 is a possible D gene (6 bases). Trimming took off 5 bases at V and 5 bases at J, with 25 bases between the two ends. Germline V lookup: CDR1 MNHEY, CDR2 SVGEGT. This CDR3 has 18 residues.

CDR3 DNA sequence: TGCGCCAGCAGCCAAGAACCCCAGGGGTATAATTCACCCCTCCACTTT. The encoded protein is CASSQEPQGYNSPLHF. V is TRBV4-1 and J is TRBJ1-6, with D possibly being TRBD1 (6 bases). V shed 0 bases and J shed 4 bases, with 10 bases lying between them. The CDR3 has 16 amino acids. Germline V CDR1 and CDR2: MGHRA, YSYEKL.